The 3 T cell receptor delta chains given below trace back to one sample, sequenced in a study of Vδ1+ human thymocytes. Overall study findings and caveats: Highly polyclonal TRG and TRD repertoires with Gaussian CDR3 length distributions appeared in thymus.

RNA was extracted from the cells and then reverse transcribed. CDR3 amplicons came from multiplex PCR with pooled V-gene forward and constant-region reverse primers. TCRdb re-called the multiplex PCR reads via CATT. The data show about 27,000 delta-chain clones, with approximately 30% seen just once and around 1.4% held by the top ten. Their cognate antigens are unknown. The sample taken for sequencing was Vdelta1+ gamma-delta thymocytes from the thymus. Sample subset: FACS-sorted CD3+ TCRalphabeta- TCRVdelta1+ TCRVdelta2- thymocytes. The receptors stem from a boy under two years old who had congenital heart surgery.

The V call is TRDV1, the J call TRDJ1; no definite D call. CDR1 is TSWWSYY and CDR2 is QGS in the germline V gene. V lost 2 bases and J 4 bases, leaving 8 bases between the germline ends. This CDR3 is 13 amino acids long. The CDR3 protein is CALGESAIDKLIF. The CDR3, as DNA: TGTGCTCTTGGGGAAAGCGCTATCGATAAACTCATCTTT.

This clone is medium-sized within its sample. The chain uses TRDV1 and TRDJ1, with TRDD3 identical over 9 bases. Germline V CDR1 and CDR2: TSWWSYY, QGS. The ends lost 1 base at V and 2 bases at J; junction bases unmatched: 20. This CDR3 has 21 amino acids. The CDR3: CALGERRPGTDDWGRTDKLIF. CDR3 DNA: TGTGCTCTTGGGGAACGCAGACCGGGGACTGACGACTGGGGGAGGACCGATAAACTCATCTTT.

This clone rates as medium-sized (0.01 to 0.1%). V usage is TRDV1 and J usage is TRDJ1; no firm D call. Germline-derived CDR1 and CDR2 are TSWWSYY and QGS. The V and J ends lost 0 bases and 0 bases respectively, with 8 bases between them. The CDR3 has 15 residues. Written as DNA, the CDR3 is TGTGCTCTTGGGGAACTGGGACTGTACACCGATAAACTCATCTTT. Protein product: CALGELGLYTDKLIF.